The sequence of this TCR beta chain was determined in a study of blood T cell repertoires in COVID-19. On the study more broadly: From the United States, Italy and Spain came samples of acute and convalescent COVID-19.

The CDR3 is made up of 16 amino acids. Germline V lookup: CDR1 SGHVS, CDR2 FQNEAQ. V was trimmed by 5 bases and J by 11 bases, leaving 28 bases between them. The table came from immunoSEQ multiplex PCR; TCRdb's copy has only in-frame clones and leaves some out. In the table there are approximately 150,000 clones, more than 75% of which are singletons. This TCR was sampled from a woman aged 70-85 years with acute or convalescent COVID-19. The chain employs TRBV7-8 and TRBJ2-7; weak D call: TRBD1 (7 bases). The sequencing input was peripheral blood. The CDR3 is CASSPSVRGTGEQEYF. Here the CDR3 DNA reads TGTGCCAGCAGCCCGAGTGTCAGGGGGACTGGTGAGCAGGAGTACTTC.